This T cell receptor beta chain was retrieved from a study of radiotherapy plus CTLA-4 blockade in lung cancer. The J segment lost 4 bases and the V segment lost 8 bases, leaving 9 bases of the junction unmatched. The length of the CDR3 is 14 residues. Germline CDR1 MNHEY, CDR2 SMNVEV (reference sequence). Libraries were prepared by immunoSEQ multiplex PCR; TCRdb keeps only in-frame clonotypes and omits some of them. There are about 110,000 clones in the sample; approximately 80% occur only once, and 3% to 4% lies in the top ten. The TCR sequence derives from a human donor with non-small cell lung cancer that progressed on radiotherapy plus ipilimumab. Some clones in this sample may be carry-over from other donors' samples. The input for sequencing was peripheral blood, taken from a patient treated with radiotherapy plus ipilimumab. This sequence joins TRBV27 and TRBJ2-7; TRBD1 matches at 9 bases. The CDR3 reads CASGPGQGFYEQYF. CDR3 in DNA: TGTGCCAGCGGGCCGGGACAGGGATTTTACGAGCAGTACTTC.